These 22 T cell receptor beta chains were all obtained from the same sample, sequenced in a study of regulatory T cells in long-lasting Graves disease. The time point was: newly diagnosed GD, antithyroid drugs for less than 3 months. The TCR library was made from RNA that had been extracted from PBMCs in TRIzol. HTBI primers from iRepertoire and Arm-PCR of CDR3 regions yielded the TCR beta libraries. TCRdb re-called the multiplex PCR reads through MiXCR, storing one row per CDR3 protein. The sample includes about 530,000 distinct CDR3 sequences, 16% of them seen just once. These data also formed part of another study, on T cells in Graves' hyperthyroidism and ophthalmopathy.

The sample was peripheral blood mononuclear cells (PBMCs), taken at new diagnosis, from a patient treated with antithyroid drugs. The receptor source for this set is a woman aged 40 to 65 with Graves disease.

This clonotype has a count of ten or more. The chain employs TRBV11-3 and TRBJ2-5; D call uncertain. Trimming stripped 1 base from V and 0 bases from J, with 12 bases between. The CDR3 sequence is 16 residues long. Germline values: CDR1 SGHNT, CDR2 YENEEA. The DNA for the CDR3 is TGTGCCAGCAGCTTAGTTTGGTCCCAGGACCAAGAGACCCAGTACTTC. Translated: CASSLVWSQDQETQYF.

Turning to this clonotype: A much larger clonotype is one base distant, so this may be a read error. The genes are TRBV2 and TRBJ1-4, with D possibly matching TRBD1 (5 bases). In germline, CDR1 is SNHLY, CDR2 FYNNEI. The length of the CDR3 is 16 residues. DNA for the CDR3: TGTGCCTGCAGTGAAAAGGGACTATCGACTAATGAAAAACTGTTTTTT. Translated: CACSEKGLSTNEKLFF.

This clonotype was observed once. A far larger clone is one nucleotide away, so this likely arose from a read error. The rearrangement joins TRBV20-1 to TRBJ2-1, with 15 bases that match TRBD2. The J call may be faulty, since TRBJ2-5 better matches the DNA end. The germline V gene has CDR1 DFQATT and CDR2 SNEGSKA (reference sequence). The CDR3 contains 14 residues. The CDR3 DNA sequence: TGCAGAGGGACTAGCGGGGGGCCGAGGGAGACCCAGTACTTC. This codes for CRGTSGGPRETQYF.

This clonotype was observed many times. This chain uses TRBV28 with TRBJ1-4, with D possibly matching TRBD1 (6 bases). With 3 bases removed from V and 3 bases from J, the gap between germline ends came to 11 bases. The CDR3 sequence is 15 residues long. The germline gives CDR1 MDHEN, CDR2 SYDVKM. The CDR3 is CASSFGGAANEKLFF. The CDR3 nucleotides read TGTGCCAGCAGTTTTGGGGGGGCGGCTAATGAAAAACTGTTTTTT.

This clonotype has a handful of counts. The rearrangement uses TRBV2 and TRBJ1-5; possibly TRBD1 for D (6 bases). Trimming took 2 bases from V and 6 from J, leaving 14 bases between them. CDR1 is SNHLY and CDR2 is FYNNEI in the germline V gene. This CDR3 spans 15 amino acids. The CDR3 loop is CASSEYPGAAQPQHF. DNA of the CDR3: TGTGCCAGCAGTGAATATCCGGGGGCGGCTCAGCCCCAGCATTTT.

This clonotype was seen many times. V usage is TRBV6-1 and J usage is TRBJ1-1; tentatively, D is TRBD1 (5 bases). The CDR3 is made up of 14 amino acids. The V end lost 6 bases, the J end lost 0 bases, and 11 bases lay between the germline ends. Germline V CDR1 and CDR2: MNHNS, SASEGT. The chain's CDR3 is CASRRDGMNTEAFF. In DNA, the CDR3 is TGTGCCAGCAGACGGGACGGCATGAACACTGAAGCTTTCTTT.

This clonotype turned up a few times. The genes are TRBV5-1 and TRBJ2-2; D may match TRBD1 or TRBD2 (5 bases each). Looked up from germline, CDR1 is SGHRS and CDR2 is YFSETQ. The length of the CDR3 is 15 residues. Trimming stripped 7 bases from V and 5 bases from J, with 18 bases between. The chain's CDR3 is CASSSSGDPTGELFF. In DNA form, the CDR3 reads TGCGCCAGCTCGAGTTCCGGGGACCCAACCGGGGAGCTGTTTTTT.

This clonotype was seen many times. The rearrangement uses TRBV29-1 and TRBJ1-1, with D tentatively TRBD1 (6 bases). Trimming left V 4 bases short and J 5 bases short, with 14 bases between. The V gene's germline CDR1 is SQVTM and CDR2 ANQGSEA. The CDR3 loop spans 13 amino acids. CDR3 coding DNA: TGCAGCGTTGGGGGAGAGGGGGTAACTGAAGCTTTCTTT. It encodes CSVGGEGVTEAFF.

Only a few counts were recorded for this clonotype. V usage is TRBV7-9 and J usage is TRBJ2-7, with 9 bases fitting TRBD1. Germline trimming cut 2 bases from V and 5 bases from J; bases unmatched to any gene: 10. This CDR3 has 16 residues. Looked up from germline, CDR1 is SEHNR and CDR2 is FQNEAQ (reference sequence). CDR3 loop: CASSLLRGTGSNEQYF. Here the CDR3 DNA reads TGTGCCAGCAGCTTACTGAGGGGGACAGGGTCAAACGAGCAGTACTTC.

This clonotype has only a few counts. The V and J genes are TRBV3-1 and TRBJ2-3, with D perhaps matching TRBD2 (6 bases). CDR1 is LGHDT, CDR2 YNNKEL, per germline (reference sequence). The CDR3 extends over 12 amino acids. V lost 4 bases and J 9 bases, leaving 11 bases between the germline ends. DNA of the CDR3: TGTGCCAGCAGCCTTTACGCGGGGACGCAGTATTTT. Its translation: CASSLYAGTQYF.

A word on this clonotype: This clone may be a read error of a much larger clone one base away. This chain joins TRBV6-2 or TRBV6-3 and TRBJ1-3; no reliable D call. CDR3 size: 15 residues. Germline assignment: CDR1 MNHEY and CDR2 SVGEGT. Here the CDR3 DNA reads TGTGTCAGCAGTGAAGCCGCAGGTACTGGAAACACCATATATTTT. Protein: CVSSEAAGTGNTIYF.

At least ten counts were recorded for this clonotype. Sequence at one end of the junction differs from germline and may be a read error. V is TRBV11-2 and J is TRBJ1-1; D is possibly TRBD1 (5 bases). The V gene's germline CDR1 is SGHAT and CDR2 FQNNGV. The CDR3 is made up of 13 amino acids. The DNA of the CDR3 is TGTGCCAGCAGCCTCCCCATTTACCGACAGTTATCATTT. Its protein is CASSLPIYRQLSF. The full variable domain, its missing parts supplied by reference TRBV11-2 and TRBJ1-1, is EAGVAQSPRYKIIEKRQSVAFWCNPISGHATLYWYQQILGQGPKLLIQFQNNGVVDDSQLPKDRFSAERLKGVDSTLKIQPAKLEDSAVYLCASSLPIYRQLSFGQGTRLTVV.

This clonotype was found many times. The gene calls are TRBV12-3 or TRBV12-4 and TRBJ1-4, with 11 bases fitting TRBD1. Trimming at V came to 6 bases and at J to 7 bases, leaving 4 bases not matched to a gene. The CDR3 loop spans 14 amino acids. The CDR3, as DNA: TGTGCCAGCAGCTACGGGACAGGGGGTGAAAAACTGTTTTTT. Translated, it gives CASSYGTGGEKLFF.

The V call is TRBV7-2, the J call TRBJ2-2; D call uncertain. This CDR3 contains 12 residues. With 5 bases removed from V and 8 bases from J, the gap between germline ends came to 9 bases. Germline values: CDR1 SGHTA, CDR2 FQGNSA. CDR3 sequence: CASSHPVGELFF. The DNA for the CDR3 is TGTGCCAGCAGCCACCCAGTGGGGGAGCTGTTTTTT. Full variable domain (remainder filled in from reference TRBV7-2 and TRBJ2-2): GAGVSQSPSNKVTEKGKDVELRCDPISGHTALYWYRQSLGQGLEFLIYFQGNSAPDKSGLPSDRFSAERTGGSVSTLTIQRTQQEDSAVYLCASSHPVGELFFGEGSRLTVL.

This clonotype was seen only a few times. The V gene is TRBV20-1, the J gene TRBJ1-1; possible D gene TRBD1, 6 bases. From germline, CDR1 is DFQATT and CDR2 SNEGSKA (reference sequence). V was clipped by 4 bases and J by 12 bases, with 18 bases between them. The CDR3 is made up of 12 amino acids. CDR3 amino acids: CSAIRQAGDTFF. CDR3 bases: TGCAGTGCTATAAGACAGGCCGGGGATACTTTCTTT.

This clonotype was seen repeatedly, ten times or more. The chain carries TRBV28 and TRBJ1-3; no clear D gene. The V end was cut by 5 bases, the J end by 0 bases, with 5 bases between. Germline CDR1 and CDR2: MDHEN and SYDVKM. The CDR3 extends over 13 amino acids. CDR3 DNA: TGTGCCAGCAGTCCCGGCTCTGGAAACACCATATATTTT. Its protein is CASSPGSGNTIYF. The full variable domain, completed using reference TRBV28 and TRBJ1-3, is DVKVTQSSRYLVKRTGEKVFLECVQDMDHENMFWYRQDPGLGLRLIYFSYDVKMKEKGDIPEGYSVSREKKERFSLILESASTNQTSMYLCASSPGSGNTIYFGEGSWLTVV.

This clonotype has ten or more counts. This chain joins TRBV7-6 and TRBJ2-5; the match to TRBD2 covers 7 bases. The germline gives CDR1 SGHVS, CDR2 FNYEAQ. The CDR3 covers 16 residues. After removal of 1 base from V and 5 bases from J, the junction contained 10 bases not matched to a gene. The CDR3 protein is CASSLGGRGEVETQYF. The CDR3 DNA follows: TGTGCCAGCAGCTTAGGGGGCCGGGGGGAGGTGGAGACCCAGTACTTC.

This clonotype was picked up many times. CDR3 nucleotide sequence: TGTGCCAGCAGTAACATCTACAATGAGCAGTTCTTC. Translation gives CASSNIYNEQFF. The V and J genes are TRBV6-1 and TRBJ2-1; D is uncertain. CDR3 size: 12 residues. Trimming took off 5 bases at V and 3 bases at J, with 5 bases between the two ends. CDR1 is MNHNS and CDR2 is SASEGT in the germline V gene.

CDR3 DNA sequence: TGCGCCAGCAGCTTGGCCGAAAACGAGCAGTACTTC. Its protein is CASSLAENEQYF. The gene calls are TRBV5-1 and TRBJ2-7; no clear D gene. The CDR3 has 12 amino acids. Germline V lookup: CDR1 SGHRS, CDR2 YFSETQ. Trimming stripped 0 bases from V and 5 bases from J, with 6 bases between.

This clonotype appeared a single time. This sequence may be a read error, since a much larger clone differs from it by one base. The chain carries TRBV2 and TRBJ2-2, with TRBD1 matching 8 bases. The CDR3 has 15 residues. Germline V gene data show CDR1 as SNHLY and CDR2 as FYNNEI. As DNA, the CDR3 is TGTGTCAGCAGTTGGACAGGGCAGAACACCGGGGAGCTGTTTTTT. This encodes CVSSWTGQNTGELFF.

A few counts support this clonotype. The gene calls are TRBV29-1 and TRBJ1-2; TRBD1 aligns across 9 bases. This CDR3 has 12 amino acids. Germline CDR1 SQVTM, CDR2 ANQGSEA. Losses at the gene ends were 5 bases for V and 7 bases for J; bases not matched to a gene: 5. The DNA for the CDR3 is TGCAGCGTTAAACAGGGGGCAATTGGCTACACCTTC. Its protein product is CSVKQGAIGYTF.

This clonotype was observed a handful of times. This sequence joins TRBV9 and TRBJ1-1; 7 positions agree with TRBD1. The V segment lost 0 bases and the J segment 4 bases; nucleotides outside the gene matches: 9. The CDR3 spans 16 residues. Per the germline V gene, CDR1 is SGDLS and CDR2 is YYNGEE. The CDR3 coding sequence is TGTGCCAGCAGCGTAGAACCCGGACAGGTGGGCACTGAAGCTTTCTTT. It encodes CASSVEPGQVGTEAFF.